This T cell receptor (beta chain) was captured by sequencing in a study of CD8 T cells in ankylosing spondylitis. The CDR3 is 13 amino acids. CDR1 and CDR2 from the germline V gene are SNHLY and FYNNEI. V gave up 4 bases and J gave up 1 base, with 8 bases separating them. Study-level results: Within matched ankylosing spondylitis synovial fluid, disease-linked clones were reportedly significantly enriched.

TCRdb processed the 5' RACE reads anew with MiXCR; each CDR3 protein has one entry. The table includes a few hundred thousand distinct CDR3 sequences, around 25% detected once. This clonotype was recorded at least ten times. Antigen: not known. V usage is TRBV2 and J usage is TRBJ2-7; D gene ambiguous. This TCR derives from a male donor with ankylosing spondylitis or in good health (not recorded which). Sequencing was carried out using blood, either unsorted or a sorted T cell fraction (not recorded which). CDR3 in amino acids: CASSGTLSYEQYF. CDR3 in DNA: TGTGCCAGCAGTGGAACATTATCCTACGAGCAGTACTTC.